One and the same sample provided the 21 T cell receptor beta chains below, sequenced in a study of T cell repertoires in cytomegalovirus infection. TCRdb analysed the reads with MiXCR anew, one entry per CDR3 protein. The sample has roughly 310,000 distinct CDR3 sequences; about a sixth are singletons. The source material was PBMCs. These receptors were collected from a human donor in good health (CMV status not recorded). Some clones in this sample may be carry-over from other donors' samples.

Comments on this clonotype: One base away lies a much larger clone, so this may be a sequencing read error. The genes are TRBV4-3 and TRBJ1-1, with D unclear. The CDR3 spans 14 residues. V lost 1 base and J 0 bases, leaving 6 bases between the germline ends. Germline V gives CDR1 LGHNA, CDR2 YSLEER. DNA for the CDR3: TGCGCCAGCAGCCAAGCTGTCCTGAACACTGAAGCTTTCTTT. Its translation: CASSQAVLNTEAFF.

The chain uses TRBV6-5 and TRBJ2-7; D is possibly TRBD1 (5 bases). Germline assignment: CDR1 MNHEY and CDR2 SVGAGI. The CDR3 has 14 residues. Trimming pared 6 bases from V and 2 bases from J, leaving 14 bases between. The CDR3 DNA sequence: TGTGCCAGCAGCCGAGGAAGGGGCACCTACGAGCAGTACTTC. Residues: CASSRGRGTYEQYF.

This clonotype was recorded a few times. V usage is TRBV7-9 and J usage is TRBJ1-1; D is unclear. Germline CDR1 SEHNR, CDR2 FQNEAQ (reference sequence). This CDR3 comprises 11 residues. V lost 5 bases and J 5 bases, leaving 6 bases between the germline ends. The CDR3 DNA sequence: TGTGCCAGCAGCCGGCTTACTGAAGCTTTCTTT. It yields the protein CASSRLTEAFF.

This clonotype appeared a few times. V and J are TRBV4-2 and TRBJ2-1; D is ambiguous. The V end was cut by 0 bases, the J end by 6 bases, with 24 bases between. This CDR3 comprises 19 residues. CDR1 and CDR2 (germline): LGHNA, YNFKEQ. The CDR3: CASSQDPTDRAVPGNEQFF. In DNA, the CDR3 is TGTGCCAGCAGCCAAGATCCCACAGATAGGGCCGTGCCGGGCAATGAGCAGTTCTTC.

This chain joins TRBV20-1 and TRBJ1-5; the D gene is possibly TRBD1 (5 bases). The CDR3 contains 13 residues. Germline lookup yields CDR1 DFQATT and CDR2 SNEGSKA (reference sequence). V dropped 7 bases and J dropped 11 bases, with 21 bases sitting between them. The CDR3 DNA is TGCAGTGTTAGCGGGGTTGGGGGGACCGCCCAGCATTTT. It yields the protein CSVSGVGGTAQHF.

This rearrangement joins TRBV23-1 to TRBJ2-5, with D perhaps TRBD1 (5 bases). TRBV23-1 is identified as an open reading frame with a role that is uncertain. V was trimmed by 10 bases and J by 2 bases, leaving 17 bases between them. The CDR3 extends over 14 amino acids. The CDR3 loop reads CATITGPTQETQYF. The CDR3 bases are TGCGCCACGATCACAGGTCCCACTCAAGAGACCCAGTACTTC.

J is TRBJ2-7 and V is TRBV19; 8 bases line up with TRBD1. The CDR3 loop spans 17 amino acids. The J segment lost 2 bases and the V segment lost 5 bases, leaving 14 bases of the junction unmatched. In germline, CDR1 is LNHDA, CDR2 SQIVND (reference sequence). In nucleotides, the CDR3 is TGTGCCAGTAGTCTTACGACAGGGGCGTTAACAACCTACGAGCAGTACTTC. Protein: CASSLTTGALTTYEQYF.

This clonotype was counted a few times. The J gene is TRBJ1-1, the V gene TRBV29-1; D gene unclear. V lost 5 bases and J lost 0, with 13 bases in between. Looked up from germline, CDR1 is SQVTM and CDR2 is ANQGSEA. The CDR3 covers 14 residues. The CDR3 protein is CSVLGTVVNTEAFF. The CDR3 region has the DNA TGCAGCGTTTTAGGCACGGTAGTGAACACTGAAGCTTTCTTT.

The chain joins TRBV20-1 to TRBJ1-2; a weak D match, TRBD1 (5 bases). Per germline, CDR1 DFQATT and CDR2 SNEGSKA (reference sequence). The CDR3 totals 14 residues. The germline V and J ends were trimmed by 5 bases and 7 bases, with 20 bases remaining between them. The CDR3 bases are TGCAGTGCTGGAGCGGGGGGGAATACTGCTGGCTACACCTTC. Its translation is CSAGAGGNTAGYTF.

This clonotype was detected only a few times. V gene TRBV27 combines with J gene TRBJ1-3, with TRBD1 matching 7 bases. Germline V gene sequence: CDR1 MNHEY, CDR2 SMNVEV (reference sequence). The CDR3 is made up of 14 amino acids. The V segment lost 7 bases and the J segment 4 bases; nucleotides outside the gene matches: 7. In nucleotides, the CDR3 is TGTGCCAGCAAGGAGGGGGCTGGGGGAAACACCATATATTTT. Its translation is CASKEGAGGNTIYF.

A remark on this clonotype: Sequence at one end of the junction differs from germline and may be a read error. V and J are TRBV4-1 and TRBJ1-1, with D hard to call. The CDR3 consists of 13 residues. CDR1 and CDR2 from the germline V gene are MGHRA and YSYEKL. In nucleotides, the CDR3 is TGCGCCAGCGGCCAAGATCGGCCAGACGAAGCTTTCTTT. Translated: CASGQDRPDEAFF.

This clonotype appeared many times. The V gene is TRBV7-2, the J gene TRBJ2-3; possibly TRBD2 for D (5 bases). Germline-derived CDR1 and CDR2 are SGHTA and FQGNSA. V gave up 7 bases and J gave up 2 bases, with 13 bases separating them. This CDR3 has 14 amino acids. Here the CDR3 reads CASTQRGFTDTQYF. In DNA form, the CDR3 reads TGTGCCAGCACCCAACGGGGATTCACAGATACGCAGTATTTT.

The table lists this clonotype with many counts. The chain joins TRBV7-8 to TRBJ1-4, with D unresolved. The CDR3 covers 18 residues. CDR1 and CDR2 (germline): SGHVS, FQNEAQ. V lost 0 bases and J 2 bases, leaving 16 bases between the germline ends. The CDR3 loop is CASSLAFRRASTNEKLFF. As DNA, the CDR3 is TGTGCCAGCAGCTTAGCGTTTAGGAGGGCCAGTACTAATGAAAAACTGTTTTTT.

The sample holds many counts of this clonotype. The chain carries TRBV7-2 and TRBJ2-5; 9 nucleotides match TRBD2. V lost 5 bases, J lost 2 bases, and 9 bases stayed unmatched. Germline V CDR1 and CDR2: SGHTA, FQGNSA. CDR3 size: 16 residues. As DNA, the CDR3 is TGTGCCAGCAGCGCCGATCGGCGGGGGGGGCAAGAGACCCAGTACTTC. This translates into CASSADRRGGQETQYF.

This clonotype was seen at least ten times. The chain recombines TRBV7-9 with TRBJ1-1; no definite D call. V was pared by 1 base and J by 0 bases, with 6 bases between. Germline V gene data show CDR1 as SEHNR and CDR2 as FQNEAQ (reference sequence). The CDR3 consists of 14 residues. CDR3 sequence (DNA): TGTGCCAGCAGCTTAGAAGACATGAACACTGAAGCTTTCTTT. The encoded protein is CASSLEDMNTEAFF.

This clonotype was found many times. The V call is TRBV7-8, the J call TRBJ2-5; D unclear. The CDR3 runs 13 residues. CDR1 is SGHVS and CDR2 is FQNEAQ in the germline V gene. The V end was cut by 6 bases, the J end by 5 bases, with 13 bases between. In DNA form, the CDR3 reads TGTGCCAGCAGTCCCGATCTCCTCGAGACCCAGTACTTC. This encodes CASSPDLLETQYF. Full variable domain (remainder filled in from reference TRBV7-8 and TRBJ2-5): GAGVSQSPRYKVAKRGQDVALRCDPISGHVSLFWYQQALGQGPEFLTYFQNEAQLDKSGLPSDRFFAERPEGSVSTLKIQRTQQEDSAVYLCASSPDLLETQYFGPGTRLLVL.

This clonotype was seen at least ten times. J is TRBJ1-2 and V is TRBV7-2; 9 nucleotides match TRBD1. The V gene's germline CDR1 is SGHTA and CDR2 FQGNSA. Trimming cost V 4 bases and J 1 base; bases outside gene matches: 10. CDR3 length: 17 amino acids. The CDR3 is CASSSPDRGRVNYGYTF. CDR3 nucleotide sequence: TGTGCCAGCAGCTCCCCGGACAGGGGACGAGTTAACTATGGCTACACCTTC. Drawing the rest from reference TRBV7-2 and TRBJ1-2, the complete variable domain is GAGVSQSPSNKVTEKGKDVELRCDPISGHTALYWYRQSLGQGLEFLIYFQGNSAPDKSGLPSDRFSAERTGGSVSTLTIQRTQQEDSAVYLCASSSPDRGRVNYGYTFGSGTRLTVV.

This clonotype was seen a few times. The chain uses TRBV24-1 and TRBJ2-3; 7 bases are shared with TRBD1. Germline CDR1 is KGHDR and CDR2 is SFDVKD. The CDR3 has 14 residues. The junction had 4 bases not matched to a gene; V was cut back by 4 bases and J by 4 bases. Here the CDR3 reads CATSETGAADTQYF. Here the CDR3 DNA reads TGTGCCACCAGTGAAACAGGGGCGGCAGATACGCAGTATTTT.

This clonotype appeared a few times. The chain recombines TRBV20-1 with TRBJ2-3, with a possible D match to TRBD1 (6 bases). The CDR3 has 16 amino acids. Trimming shortened V by 3 bases and J by 0 bases, and 16 bases separated the two germline ends. Germline lookup yields CDR1 DFQATT and CDR2 SNEGSKA (reference sequence). As DNA, the CDR3 is TGCAGTGCTAGCCGGCTTGTGAGGGGGAGCACAGATACGCAGTATTTT. Its protein product is CSASRLVRGSTDTQYF.

This sequence joins TRBV5-5 and TRBJ1-3, with D unclear. V shed 1 base and J shed 1 base, with 6 bases lying between them. Germline CDR1 is SGHKS and CDR2 is YYEKEE (reference sequence). The CDR3 is 14 amino acids. CDR3 bases: TGTGCCAGCAGCTTGCTGAGGTCTGGAAACACCATATATTTT. Its translation is CASSLLRSGNTIYF.

There are many counts of this clonotype. The V and J genes are TRBV7-2 and TRBJ1-1; 11 bases align to TRBD1. Germline V lookup: CDR1 SGHTA, CDR2 FQGNSA. This CDR3 contains 16 residues. The V and J ends lost 1 base and 4 bases, in that order; junction bases with no gene match: 5. CDR3: CASSLGTGGLGTEAFF. The DNA for the CDR3 is TGTGCCAGCAGCTTAGGGACAGGGGGCTTGGGCACTGAAGCTTTCTTT.